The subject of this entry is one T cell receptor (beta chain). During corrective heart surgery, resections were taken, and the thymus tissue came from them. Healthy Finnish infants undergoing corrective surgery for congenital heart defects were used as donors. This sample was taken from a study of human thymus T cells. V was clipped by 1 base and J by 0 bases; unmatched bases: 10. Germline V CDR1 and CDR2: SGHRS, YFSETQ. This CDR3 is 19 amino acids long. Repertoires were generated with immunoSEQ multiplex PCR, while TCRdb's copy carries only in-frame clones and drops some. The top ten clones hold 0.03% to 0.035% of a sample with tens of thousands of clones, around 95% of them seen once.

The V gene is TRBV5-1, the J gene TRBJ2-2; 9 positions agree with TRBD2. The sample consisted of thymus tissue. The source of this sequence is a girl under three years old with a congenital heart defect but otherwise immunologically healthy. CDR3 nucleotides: TGCGCCAGCAGCTTGAAGGGGCTAGCGGGGAGTCCGAACACCGGGGAGCTGTTTTTT. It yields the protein CASSLKGLAGSPNTGELFF.